This T cell receptor (beta chain) was observed in a study of blood T cell repertoires in COVID-19. Study-level information: Material from acute and convalescent COVID-19 was sourced from the United States, Italy and Spain. T cells, B-cell-depleted T cells, or PBMCs provided the cDNA or gDNA that served as material.

This clone was picked up one time. As handled by the study authors: Estimated nucleated cell counts came from reference gene primer amplification. Sequenced by immunoSEQ multiplex PCR; TCRdb stores in-frame clones only, minus some. The V and J calls and clone size come from that table; D and trimming were worked out from the DNA. The sample includes roughly 120,000 clones, 85% to 90% of them seen just once. Material: peripheral blood. The TCR was taken from a woman aged 50 to 60 with acute or convalescent COVID-19.

The CDR3 nucleotides read TGCGCCAGCAGCCAAGGTCTAGATGGGACCCAGTACTTC. Translating it yields CASSQGLDGTQYF. The chain has TRBV4-3 and TRBJ2-5; D is uncertain. Trimming took 1 base from V and 7 from J, leaving 10 bases between them. This CDR3 region has 13 residues. Looked up from germline, CDR1 is LGHNA and CDR2 is YSLEER.